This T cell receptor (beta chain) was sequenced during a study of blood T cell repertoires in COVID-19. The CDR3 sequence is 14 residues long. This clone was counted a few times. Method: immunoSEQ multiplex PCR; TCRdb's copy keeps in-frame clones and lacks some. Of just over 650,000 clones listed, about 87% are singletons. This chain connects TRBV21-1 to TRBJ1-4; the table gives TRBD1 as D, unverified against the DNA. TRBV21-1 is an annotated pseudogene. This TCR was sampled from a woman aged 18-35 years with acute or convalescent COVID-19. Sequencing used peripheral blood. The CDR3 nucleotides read TGTGCCAGCATAATATGCCAGGGTCATGAAAAACTGTTTTTT. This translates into CASIICQGHEKLFF.